This TCR beta chain was sequenced for a study of spatial heterogeneity in lung cancer. Background on the study: Sequenced follow-up PBMC samples came a median of around 2 years after resection, where available. General observations from the study: The appearance of ubiquitous expanded tumor TCRs in blood was greater at resection than follow-up.

The time point here: blood at routine non-recurrence follow-up after resection. This clonotype was seen many times. What it recognizes is unknown. TCRdb re-called the 5' RACE reads with MiXCR, one entry per CDR3 protein. The sample has 45,000 to 55,000 distinct CDR3 sequences; 12% are singletons. Per germline, CDR1 WSHSY and CDR2 SAAADI. The CDR3 covers 14 residues. V trimming: 1 base; J trimming: 8 bases; junction bases outside the gene matches: 4. The sample in question was PBMCs, obtained at follow-up. The chain joins TRBV10-2 to TRBJ2-1; 8 bases map to TRBD2. This sequence was found in a male donor with early-stage non-small cell lung cancer. Here the CDR3 reads CASSEWRGVDEQFF. For the CDR3, the DNA is TGCGCCAGCAGTGAGTGGCGGGGGGTCGATGAGCAGTTCTTC.